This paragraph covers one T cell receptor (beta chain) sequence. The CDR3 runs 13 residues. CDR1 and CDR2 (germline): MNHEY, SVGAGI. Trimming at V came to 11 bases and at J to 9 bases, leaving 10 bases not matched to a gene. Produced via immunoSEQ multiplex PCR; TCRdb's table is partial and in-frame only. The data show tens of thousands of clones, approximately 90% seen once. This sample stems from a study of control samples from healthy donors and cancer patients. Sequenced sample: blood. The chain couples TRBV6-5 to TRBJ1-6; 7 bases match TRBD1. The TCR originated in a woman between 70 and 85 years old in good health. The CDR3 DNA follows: TGTGCCGCCGAGACAGGGACGACTTCACCCCTCCACTTT. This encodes CAAETGTTSPLHF.